Below, 8 T cell receptor beta chains from the same sample are listed, as sequenced in a study of CD8 T cells in ankylosing spondylitis. Study-level results: Blood from ankylosing spondylitis patients appeared to carry a characteristic roughly 8-variant TCR beta motif.

From the 5' RACE reads, TCRdb called clonotypes with MiXCR, one entry per CDR3 protein. The sample has approximately 440,000 distinct CDR3 sequences; roughly 18% are singletons. What these receptors recognize is not known. Sequencing input: blood, either unsorted or a sorted T cell fraction (not recorded which). The origin of the receptors is a male donor with ankylosing spondylitis.

J is TRBJ1-5 and V is TRBV7-8, with 9 bases that match TRBD1. V trimming: 1 base; J trimming: 6 bases; junction bases outside the gene matches: 13. CDR3 length equals 18 residues. Per germline, CDR1 SGHVS and CDR2 FQNEAQ. The CDR3 DNA reads as TGTGCCAGCAGCTTAGTCGTTCCGACAGGGGGTACAGCTCAGCCCCAGCATTTT. This translates into CASSLVVPTGGTAQPQHF.

This clonotype was seen many times. V gene TRBV27 combines with J gene TRBJ2-1; possible D gene TRBD1, 6 bases. Germline CDR1 reads MNHEY; CDR2 reads SMNVEV (reference sequence). Trimming removed 6 bases at V and 5 bases at J, with 11 bases between. The CDR3 is 13 amino acids. DNA of the CDR3: TGTGCCAGCAGACAGGGCGTGCACAATGAGCAGTTCTTC. Its protein product is CASRQGVHNEQFF.

This clonotype was counted many times. One junction end disagrees with the germline gene, perhaps due to a read error. The rearrangement links TRBV5-1 to TRBJ2-1; 10 nucleotides line up with TRBD1. Germline CDR1 SGHRS, CDR2 YFSETQ. This CDR3 has 14 amino acids. The CDR3 DNA follows: TGTGCCAGCAGTCGACAGGGGGCGTACAATGAGCAGTTCTTC. Amino acids: CASSRQGAYNEQFF.

This chain joins TRBV6-1 and TRBJ2-7, with 9 bases lining up with TRBD1. This CDR3 has 14 residues. V shed 7 bases and J 4 bases; nucleotides not matched to a gene: 8. From germline, CDR1 is MNHNS and CDR2 SASEGT. CDR3 DNA sequence: TGTGCCAGCACACGGGACAGGGTCCCGTACGAGCAGTACTTC. This codes for CASTRDRVPYEQYF.

Only a few counts were recorded for this clonotype. The chain links TRBV27 to TRBJ2-1; D may be TRBD1 (6 bases). CDR3 length: 13 amino acids. CDR1 MNHEY and CDR2 SMNVEV come from the germline V gene (reference sequence). Between the trimmed V and J ends, which lost 0 bases and 8 bases, there was a span of 8 bases. The CDR3 protein is CASSLSQGYEQFF. CDR3 sequence (DNA): TGTGCCAGCAGTTTATCGCAGGGGTATGAGCAGTTCTTC.

This chain connects TRBV29-1 to TRBJ2-7, with TRBD2 matching 9 bases. CDR1 and CDR2 (germline): SQVTM, ANQGSEA. The CDR3 contains 14 residues. V shed 5 bases and J 6 bases; nucleotides not matched to a gene: 11. The CDR3 coding sequence is TGCAGCGTTTTTACCCCGGGACTAGCCACCGAGCAGTACTTC. Encoded protein: CSVFTPGLATEQYF.

V gene TRBV7-9 combines with J gene TRBJ1-5, with 7 bases matching TRBD1. V shed 5 bases, J shed 5 bases, and the junction held 6 bases outside the gene matches. Germline V gene data show CDR1 as SEHNR and CDR2 as FQNEAQ (reference sequence). The CDR3 is 14 amino acids. CDR3 sequence reads: CASSPGTDYQPQHF. The CDR3 bases are TGTGCCAGCAGCCCCGGGACAGATTATCAGCCCCAGCATTTT. The entire variable domain, with the rest obtained from reference TRBV7-9 and TRBJ1-5, is as follows: DTGVSQNPRHKITKRGQNVTFRCDPISEHNRLYWYRQTLGQGPEFLTYFQNEAQLEKSRLLSDRFSAERPKGSFSTLEIQRTEQGDSAMYLCASSPGTDYQPQHFGDGTRLSIL.

This clonotype occurred a few times. V usage is TRBV6-5 and J usage is TRBJ2-5; D is perhaps TRBD2 (5 bases). The CDR3 loop spans 17 amino acids. Germline V gene lookup returns CDR1 MNHEY and CDR2 SVGAGI. The V end was cut by 0 bases, the J end by 4 bases, with 18 bases between. The DNA of the CDR3 is TGTGCCAGCAGTTACTCTGCAGGTGGGAGTGGGCGAGAGACCCAGTACTTC. It encodes CASSYSAGGSGRETQYF.